The 10 T cell receptor beta chains given below trace back to one sample, sequenced in a study of T cell responses to AZD1222 COVID-19 vaccine. The method was immunoSEQ multiplex PCR; TCRdb's version includes in-frame clones alone and lacks a portion of them. Found here are around 53,000 clones, 70% to 90% of them singletons; the top ten hold 6% to 7%. This specimen was peripheral blood, taken 28 days after the second AZD1222 dose. The receptors were sampled from an adult who received the AZD1222 COVID-19 vaccine.

V is TRBV29-1 and J is TRBJ1-2, with no clear D. Trimming stripped 4 bases from V and 4 bases from J, with 19 bases between. This CDR3 is built from 15 residues. CDR1 and CDR2 (germline): SQVTM, ANQGSEA. In DNA form, the CDR3 reads TGCAGCGTTGGGCACACGCAAGCACTAGCCTATGGCTACACCTTC. Its translation is CSVGHTQALAYGYTF. The full variable domain, completed using reference TRBV29-1 and TRBJ1-2, is SAVISQKPSRDICQRGTSLTIQCQVDSQVTMMFWYRQQPGQSLTLIATANQGSEATYESGFVIDKFPISRPNLTFSTLTVSNMSPEDSSIYLCSVGHTQALAYGYTFGSGTRLTVV.

The rearrangement links TRBV7-3 to TRBJ1-6; TRBD1 matches 7 bases. The CDR3 runs 14 residues. V dropped 1 base and J dropped 9; count of bases not matched to a gene: 3. The germline V gene has CDR1 SGHTA and CDR2 FQGTGA. CDR3 bases: TGTGCCAGCAGCTTAAGGCAGGGGGGTTCACCCCTCCACTTT. It codes for CASSLRQGGSPLHF.

The genes are TRBV11-3 and TRBJ1-2, with a possible D match to TRBD1 (5 bases). The CDR3 has 13 residues. Trimming cost V 0 bases and J 3 bases, with 5 bases left between them. Germline lookup yields CDR1 SGHNT and CDR2 YENEEA. This CDR3 reads CASSLEGDYGYTF. The DNA of the CDR3 is TGTGCCAGCAGCTTAGAGGGGGACTATGGCTACACCTTC.

This rearrangement joins TRBV24-1 to TRBJ2-7; 9 bases are shared with TRBD1. The J segment lost 4 bases and the V segment lost 5 bases, leaving 2 bases of the junction unmatched. The CDR3 has 13 residues. The germline V gene encodes CDR1 KGHDR and CDR2 SFDVKD. CDR3 sequence reads: CATSGTGAYEQYF. The CDR3 nucleotides are TGTGCCACCAGTGGGACAGGGGCTTACGAGCAGTACTTC.

The V and J genes are TRBV5-1 and TRBJ2-2; a possible D gene is TRBD1 (6 bases). Deletions cut 4 bases from V and 0 bases from J, with 16 bases between. CDR1 and CDR2 (germline): SGHRS, YFSETQ. There are 17 residues in the CDR3. As DNA, the CDR3 is TGCGCCAGCAGCCCGCTGAGGGGGTTGGCGAACACCGGGGAGCTGTTTTTT. Amino acid sequence: CASSPLRGLANTGELFF.

The V call is TRBV5-6, the J call TRBJ2-5; 7 bases are a match to TRBD1. Unmatched junction bases numbered 2, after V lost 3 bases and J lost 3 bases. The germline V gene encodes CDR1 SGHDT and CDR2 YYEEEE. This CDR3 spans 13 amino acids. CDR3 sequence: CASSYTGEETQYF. CDR3 bases: TGTGCCAGCAGCTACACAGGGGAAGAGACCCAGTACTTC.

The V gene is TRBV5-1, the J gene TRBJ2-2, with D unclear. Germline V gives CDR1 SGHRS, CDR2 YFSETQ. The CDR3 contains 15 residues. The V and J ends lost 0 bases and 3 bases respectively, with 9 bases between them. CDR3 coding DNA: TGCGCCAGCAGCTTGGCCAGTCTGGACACCGGGGAGCTGTTTTTT. Residues: CASSLASLDTGELFF.

This sequence joins TRBV5-6 and TRBJ2-7; tentative D call: TRBD1 (5 bases). CDR1 SGHDT and CDR2 YYEEEE come from the germline V gene. The CDR3 length is 15 residues. Trimming removed 3 bases from V and 3 bases from J, with 16 bases in between. In DNA form, the CDR3 reads TGTGCCAGCAGCTCCGACAGCCTCCACCTCTACGAGCAGTACTTC. Encoded protein: CASSSDSLHLYEQYF. The variable domain in full, with the rest retrieved from reference TRBV5-6 and TRBJ2-7, is DAGVTQSPTHLIKTRGQQVTLRCSPKSGHDTVSWYQQALGQGPQFIFQYYEEEERQRGNFPDRFSGHQFPNYSSELNVNALLLGDSALYLCASSSDSLHLYEQYFGPGTRLTVT.

The gene calls are TRBV11-1 and TRBJ2-4; 9 bases agree with TRBD1. Germline-derived CDR1 and CDR2 are SGHAT and FQDESV (reference sequence). After removal of 5 bases from V and 1 base from J, the junction contained 6 bases not matched to a gene. The CDR3 loop spans 16 amino acids. The CDR3 DNA follows: TGTGCCAGCAGCCGTCACGGACAGGGGGCCAAAAACATTCAGTACTTC. This gives the protein CASSRHGQGAKNIQYF.

Comment on this clone: Other DNA sequences of this sample code for an identical CDR3. The rearrangement joins TRBV7-2 to TRBJ1-3; D gene ambiguous. Germline values: CDR1 SGHTA, CDR2 FQGNSA. CDR3 length equals 13 residues. Trimming took 1 base from V and 2 from J, leaving 3 bases between them. CDR3 amino acids: CASSLGPGNTIYF. CDR3 coding DNA: TGTGCCAGCAGCTTAGGGCCTGGAAACACCATATATTTT.